This T cell receptor (beta chain) was observed in a study of cytomegalovirus exposure and HLA in healthy donors. Study-wide points: In an earlier analysis, most TCR beta V segments were productive about 87% or about 30% of the time.

Trimming cost V 4 bases and J 5 bases, with 17 bases left between them. This CDR3 contains 15 residues. Germline V gives CDR1 PRHDT, CDR2 FYEKMQ (reference sequence). Both 60 Vbeta primers and 13 Jbeta primers went into the PCR. TCRdb's copy holds only in-frame clones and misses some; the assay was immunoSEQ multiplex PCR. The repertoire has nearly 110,000 clones, 82% of them found once; the top ten carry approximately 2.6%. Of note for this clone: Its antigen remains unknown.

This rearrangement joins TRBV13 to TRBJ1-2; no clear D gene. Sequenced sample: PBMCs. The clonotype originates from a man aged 25-40 years in good health and CMV-seropositive. CDR3 bases: TGTGCCAGCAGCTCCGGAAGGAGGGCGGCTTATGGCTACACCTTC. This gives the protein CASSSGRRAAYGYTF.